This TCR beta chain was obtained from a study of cytomegalovirus exposure and HLA in healthy donors. Overall study results and limits: About 87% or about 30% of the time was how often most TCR beta V segments were productive, according to an earlier analysis. Researchers reported that a few CMV-associated chains were confirmed in vitro as CMV antigen-specific. Later analysis showed TCR association rates varying by HLA locus, highest for DRB1 and lowest for HLA-C.

About this clone itself: Its antigen is not known.

With 60 Vbeta and 13 Jbeta primers, the PCR was carried out. Produced via immunoSEQ multiplex PCR; TCRdb's table is partial and in-frame only. The table records some 150,000 clones, around 9.7% of them present only once. The CDR3 runs to 14 residues. After removal of 3 bases from V and 5 bases from J, the junction contained 7 bases not matched to a gene. Germline lookup yields CDR1 SGDLS and CDR2 YYNGEE. Regarding donors, all were healthy bone marrow donors. The specimen was PBMCs. The chain carries TRBV9 and TRBJ1-1; 7 bases agree with TRBD1. The sequence was collected from a man in his fifties in good health and CMV-seronegative. Written as DNA, the CDR3 is TGTGCCAGCAGCGAAGACAGGGTAGGAACTGAAGCTTTCTTT. It encodes CASSEDRVGTEAFF.